This TCR beta chain was sequenced during a study of control samples from healthy donors and cancer patients. Assay used: immunoSEQ multiplex PCR; TCRdb lists only in-frame clones, some missing. The profile covers over 45,000 clones, with roughly 89% appearing a single time and about 1.6% taken by the ten largest. The CDR3 contains 18 residues. Germline V gives CDR1 MRHNA, CDR2 SNTAGT. Unmatched junction bases numbered 12, after V lost 4 bases and J lost 2 bases. The sequenced material came from PBMCs. This sequence joins TRBV6-4 and TRBJ2-4, with 9 bases lining up with TRBD2. This receptor was taken from a man aged 40-49 years with colorectal cancer. The CDR3 here is CASSGCGRATVPKNIQYF. The CDR3 DNA reads TGTGCCAGCAGTGGGTGCGGGAGGGCCACGGTTCCCAAAAACATTCAGTACTTC.